This TCR beta chain was sequenced for a study of technical replicates of blood from several donors. J gave up 3 bases and V 7 bases, and 9 bases lay outside the gene matches. The CDR3 is 15 amino acids. Germline lookup yields CDR1 SNHLY and CDR2 FYNNEI. Assay used: immunoSEQ multiplex PCR; TCRdb lists only in-frame clones, some missing. Of 75,000 to 90,000 clones listed, 90% to 95% are singletons. Sequenced material: T cells isolated from PBMCs. The chain employs TRBV2 and TRBJ1-5, with 7 nucleotides matching TRBD1. This sequence was found in a human donor in good health. As DNA, the CDR3 is TGTGCCAGCACCGGGGACAGTCTCAACAATCAGCCCCAGCATTTT. Translated, it gives CASTGDSLNNQPQHF.